These 3 T cell receptor beta chains were all obtained from the same sample, sequenced in a study of T cells in Graves' hyperthyroidism and ophthalmopathy. RNA transcripts gave rise to amplified TCR beta CDR3 regions. With the HTBI primer set, the TCR CDR3 went through a first round of RT-PCR. TCRdb reprocessed the multiplex PCR reads with MiXCR, giving one entry per CDR3 protein. Of fewer than 600,000 distinct CDR3 sequences in the sample, 14% are singletons; the top ten hold more than 11%. The sequencing sample was made of blood. The source of these receptors is a woman aged 40 to 50 with Graves' hyperthyroidism.

This sequence joins TRBV19 and TRBJ2-2, with a weak D call TRBD1 (5 bases). Trimming shortened V by 6 bases and J by 2 bases, and 16 bases separated the two germline ends. This CDR3 has 16 amino acids. CDR1 is LNHDA and CDR2 is SQIVND in the germline V gene (reference sequence). This chain's CDR3 is CASRPPWGENTGELFF. The CDR3 region has the DNA TGTGCCAGTAGGCCTCCGTGGGGCGAAAACACCGGGGAGCTGTTTTTT.

The chain couples TRBV28 to TRBJ2-2, with D possibly TRBD2 on 6 matching bases. This CDR3 is built from 14 residues. The germline CDR1 and CDR2 sequences are MDHEN and SYDVKM. Deletions cut 6 bases from V and 4 bases from J, with 12 bases between. The CDR3: CASRGGGSTGELFF. CDR3 nucleotide sequence: TGTGCCAGCAGGGGAGGAGGGAGCACCGGGGAGCTGTTTTTT.

This clonotype has a count of ten or more. This chain connects TRBV14 to TRBJ2-7; D is ambiguous. CDR3 size: 12 residues. Germline lookup yields CDR1 SGHDN and CDR2 FVKESK. The germline V and J ends were trimmed by 5 bases and 4 bases, with 9 bases remaining between them. CDR3: CASSYQGYEQYF. As DNA, the CDR3 is TGTGCCAGCAGCTACCAAGGGTACGAGCAGTACTTC.